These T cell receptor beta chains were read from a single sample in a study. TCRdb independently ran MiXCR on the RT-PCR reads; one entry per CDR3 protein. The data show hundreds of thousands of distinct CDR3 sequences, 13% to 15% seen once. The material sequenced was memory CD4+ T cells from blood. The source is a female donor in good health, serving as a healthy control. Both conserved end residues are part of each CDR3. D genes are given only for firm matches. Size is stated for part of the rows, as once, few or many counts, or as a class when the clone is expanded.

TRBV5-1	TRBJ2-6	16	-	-	CASSFDPSSGANVLTF	TGCGCCAGCAGCTTCGACCCCTCCTCTGGGGCCAACGTCCTGACTTTC
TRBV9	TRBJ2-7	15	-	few	CASSAAPSVSYEQYF	TGTGCCAGCAGCGCCGCCCCTAGCGTTTCCTACGAGCAGTACTTC
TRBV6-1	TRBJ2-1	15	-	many	CASFSPRAGYNEQFF	TGTGCCAGCTTTAGTCCTCGGGCGGGCTACAATGAGCAGTTCTTC
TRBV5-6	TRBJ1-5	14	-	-	CASSLGLGYQPQHF	TGTGCCAGCAGCTTGGGGTTAGGATATCAGCCCCAGCATTTT
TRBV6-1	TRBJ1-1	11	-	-	CASSEGFMAFF	TGTGCCAGCAGCGAGGGATTCATGGCTTTCTTT
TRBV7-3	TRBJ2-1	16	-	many	CASSRGVGEGYNEQFF	TGTGCCAGCAGCCGTGGGGTTGGGGAAGGATACAATGAGCAGTTCTTC
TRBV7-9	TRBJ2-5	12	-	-	CASSPGEGTQYF	TGTGCCAGCAGCCCGGGAGAGGGCACCCAGTACTTC
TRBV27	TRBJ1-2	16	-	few	CASRETGPGTTYGYTF	TGTGCCAGCAGAGAAACCGGTCCCGGGACAACCTATGGCTACACCTTC
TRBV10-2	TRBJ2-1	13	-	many	CASSALSRAEQFF	TGCGCCAGCAGTGCGCTCAGCAGGGCTGAGCAGTTCTTC
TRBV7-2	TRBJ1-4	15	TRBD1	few	CASTPTGGAGEKLFF	TGTGCCAGCACCCCGACAGGGGGCGCGGGTGAAAAACTGTTTTTT
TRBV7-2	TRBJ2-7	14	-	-	CASSPGPANYEQYF	TGTGCCAGCAGCCCTGGGCCAGCGAACTACGAGCAGTACTTC
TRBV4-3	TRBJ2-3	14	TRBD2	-	CASSRGTNTDTQYF	TGCGCCAGCAGCCGAGGGACTAACACAGATACGCAGTATTTT
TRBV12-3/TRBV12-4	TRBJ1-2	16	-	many	CASSFQGNMLMGGYTF	TGTGCCAGCAGTTTTCAGGGGAACATGCTTATGGGGGGCTACACCTTC
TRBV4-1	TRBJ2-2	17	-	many	CASSQDSGVGVPGELFF	TGCGCCAGCAGCCAAGATTCGGGCGTGGGTGTCCCCGGGGAGCTGTTTTTT
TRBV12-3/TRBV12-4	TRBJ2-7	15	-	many	CASSLGLALWYEQYF	TGTGCCAGCAGTTTGGGGTTGGCCCTTTGGTACGAGCAGTACTTC
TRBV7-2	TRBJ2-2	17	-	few	CASGTRLGVQVTGELFF	TGTGCCAGCGGCACGAGGCTCGGGGTACAAGTCACCGGGGAGCTGTTTTTT
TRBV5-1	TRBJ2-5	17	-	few	CASSLGLLEFTQETQYF	TGCGCCAGCAGCTTGGGCCTCCTTGAGTTCACACAAGAGACCCAGTACTTC
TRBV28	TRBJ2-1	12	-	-	CASNHPGTIQFF	TGTGCCAGCAACCACCCCGGGACAATTCAGTTCTTC
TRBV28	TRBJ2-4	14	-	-	CASSRGATKNIQYF	TGTGCCAGCAGTAGGGGGGCAACCAAAAACATTCAGTACTTC
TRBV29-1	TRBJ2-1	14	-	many	CSVPGGRGVGEQFF	TGCAGCGTTCCAGGTGGGAGGGGGGTCGGTGAGCAGTTCTTC
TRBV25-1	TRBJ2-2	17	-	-	CASSATTGRSNTGELFF	TGTGCCAGCAGTGCGACTACAGGGCGCTCGAACACCGGGGAGCTGTTTTTT
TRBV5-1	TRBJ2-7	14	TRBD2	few	CASSPGGPSGEQYF	TGCGCCAGCAGCCCGGGGGGGCCCTCGGGCGAGCAGTACTTC
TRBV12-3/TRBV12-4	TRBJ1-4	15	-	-	CASSNNRDGNEKLFF	TGTGCCAGCAGTAATAACCGGGACGGAAATGAAAAACTGTTTTTT
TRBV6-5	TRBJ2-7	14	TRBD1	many	CASSYSGTGDEQYF	TGTGCCAGCAGTTACTCCGGGACAGGGGACGAGCAGTACTTC
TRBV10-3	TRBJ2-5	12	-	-	CAISDEKETQYF	TGTGCCATCAGTGACGAAAAAGAGACCCAGTACTTC
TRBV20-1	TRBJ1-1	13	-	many	CSATAVSNTEAFF	TGCAGTGCTACCGCGGTTTCGAACACTGAAGCTTTCTTT
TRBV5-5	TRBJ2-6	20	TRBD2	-	CASSLEGLAGTSSGANVLTF	TGTGCCAGCAGCTTGGAGGGGTTAGCGGGGACGAGCTCTGGGGCCAACGTCCTGACTTTC
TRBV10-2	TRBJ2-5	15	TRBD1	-	CASSDWDRYQETQYF	TGCGCCAGCAGTGACTGGGACAGGTACCAAGAGACCCAGTACTTC
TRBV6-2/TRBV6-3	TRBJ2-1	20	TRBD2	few	CASTPRGGVVDLSSYNEQFF	TGTGCCAGCACCCCACGGGGAGGGGTTGTAGATCTAAGCTCCTACAATGAGCAGTTCTTC
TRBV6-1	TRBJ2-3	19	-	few	CASSEETGPIRESSDTQYF	TGTGCCAGCAGTGAAGAAACAGGGCCCATCCGCGAATCTTCAGATACGCAGTATTTT
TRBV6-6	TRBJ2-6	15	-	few	CASSYGDSGANVLTF	TGTGCCAGCAGTTACGGGGACTCTGGGGCCAACGTCCTGACTTTC
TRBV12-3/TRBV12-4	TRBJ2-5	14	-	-	CASSYSLTQETQYF	TGTGCCAGCAGTTACAGTCTTACTCAAGAGACCCAGTACTTC
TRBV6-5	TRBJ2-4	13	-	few	CASRLSGKNIQYF	TGTGCCAGCAGACTCTCGGGCAAAAACATTCAGTACTTC
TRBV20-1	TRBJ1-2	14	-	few	CSAAPIRAGFGYTF	TGCAGTGCTGCCCCGATCCGAGCTGGCTTCGGTTACACCTTC
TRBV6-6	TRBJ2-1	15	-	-	CASAKDQSQFNEQFF	TGTGCCAGCGCTAAGGACCAGTCTCAGTTCAATGAGCAGTTCTTC
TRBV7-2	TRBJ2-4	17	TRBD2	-	CASSRLAGDGAKNIQYF	TGTGCCAGCAGCAGGCTAGCGGGAGACGGAGCCAAAAACATTCAGTACTTC
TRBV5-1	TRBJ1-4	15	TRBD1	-	CASSEGAGTNEKLFF	TGCGCCAGCAGCGAGGGGGCAGGGACTAATGAAAAACTGTTTTTT
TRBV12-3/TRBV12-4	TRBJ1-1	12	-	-	CASSLRAGRAFF	TGTGCCAGCAGTTTAAGGGCGGGTCGAGCTTTCTTT
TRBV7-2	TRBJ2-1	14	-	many	CASSPDLNYNEQFF	TGTGCCAGCAGTCCGGACCTCAATTACAATGAGCAGTTCTTC
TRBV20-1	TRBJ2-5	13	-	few	CSASTGAPETQYF	TGCAGTGCCAGTACGGGGGCTCCAGAGACCCAGTACTTC
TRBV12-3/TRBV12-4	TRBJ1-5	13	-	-	CASSRQVGQPQHF	TGTGCCAGCAGTCGACAGGTTGGACAGCCCCAGCATTTT
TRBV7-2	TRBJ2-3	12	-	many	CASSFGRDTQYF	TGTGCCAGCAGCTTCGGGCGGGATACGCAGTATTTT
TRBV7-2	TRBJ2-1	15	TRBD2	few	CASRPAGGPYNEQFF	TGTGCCAGCAGGCCAGCGGGGGGGCCCTACAATGAGCAGTTCTTC
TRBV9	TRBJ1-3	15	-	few	CASSVETGLGNTIYF	TGTGCCAGCAGCGTAGAGACAGGCCTTGGAAACACCATATATTTT
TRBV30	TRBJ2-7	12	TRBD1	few	CAWGQGGYEQYF	TGTGCCTGGGGACAGGGGGGCTACGAGCAGTACTTC
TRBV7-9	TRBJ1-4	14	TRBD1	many	CASSTGTGNEKLFF	TGTGCCAGCAGCACAGGGACAGGGAATGAAAAACTGTTTTTT
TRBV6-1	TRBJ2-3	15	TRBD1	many	CASRGGTGVADTQYF	TGTGCCAGCAGGGGAGGGACAGGGGTGGCGGATACGCAGTATTTT
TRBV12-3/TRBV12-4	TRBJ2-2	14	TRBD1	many	CASKKQGSTGELFF	TGTGCCAGCAAGAAACAGGGGAGCACCGGGGAGCTGTTTTTT
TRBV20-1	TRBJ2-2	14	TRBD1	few	CSAPGQGTAGELFF	TGCAGTGCTCCCGGACAGGGGACCGCCGGGGAGCTGTTTTTT
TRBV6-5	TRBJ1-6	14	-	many	CASSHTGSNSPLHF	TGTGCCAGCAGCCACACAGGGAGTAATTCACCCCTCCACTTT